A single sample is the source of the 14 T cell receptor beta chains below, sequenced in a study of blood T cell repertoires in COVID-19. TCRdb keeps only in-frame clones here, not all; method: immunoSEQ multiplex PCR. The data contain around 200,000 clones, roughly 80% of them singletons. Sequenced: PBMCs or T cells enriched from blood (not recorded which). The receptor source for this set is a woman under 40 who had recovered from COVID-19.

The V and J genes are TRBV28 and TRBJ2-3, with 10 bases aligning to TRBD2. This CDR3 is built from 17 residues. Germline V gives CDR1 MDHEN, CDR2 SYDVKM. V trimming: 4 bases; J trimming: 0 bases; junction bases outside the gene matches: 7. The CDR3 DNA sequence: TGTGCCAGCAGTTCCTTAGCGGGGGGACCCAGCACAGATACGCAGTATTTT. Its translation is CASSSLAGGPSTDTQYF.

The J gene is TRBJ2-7, the V gene TRBV20-1; perhaps TRBD2 as D (5 bases). Germline lookup yields CDR1 DFQATT and CDR2 SNEGSKA (reference sequence). The CDR3 length is 12 residues. The V gene lost 3 bases and the J gene lost 0 bases, with 6 bases spanning the gap. CDR3 bases: TGCAGTGCTAGTGGGAGCTCCTACGAGCAGTACGTC. It yields the protein CSASGSSYEQYV.

The CDR3 nucleotides are TGTGCCAGCAGCTTAGGGCAGGGACTGTATGGCTACACCTTC. Translating it yields CASSLGQGLYGYTF. This chain links TRBV7-9 with TRBJ1-2; perhaps TRBD1 as D (5 bases). Trimming removed 1 base at V and 5 bases at J, with 11 bases between. This CDR3 spans 14 amino acids. Germline CDR1 SEHNR, CDR2 FQNEAQ (reference sequence).

The chain combines TRBV5-8 with TRBJ1-3; perhaps TRBD1 as D (5 bases). The CDR3 is 14 amino acids. The germline CDR1 and CDR2 sequences are SGHTS and YDEGEE. V was cut by 0 bases and J by 2 bases, with 6 bases left in between. CDR3 residues: CASSLGGPGNTIYF. In DNA, the CDR3 is TGTGCCAGCAGCTTGGGGGGCCCTGGAAACACCATATATTTT. The full variable domain, with the rest looked up from reference TRBV5-8 and TRBJ1-3, is EAGVTQSPTHLIKTRGQQATLRCSPISGHTSVYWYQQALGLGLQFLLWYDEGEERNRGNFPPRFSGRQFPNYSSELNVNALELEDSALYLCASSLGGPGNTIYFGEGSWLTVV.

The J gene is TRBJ2-3, the V gene TRBV28, with 8 bases lining up with TRBD2. This CDR3 contains 15 residues. V was pared by 7 bases and J by 3 bases, with 9 bases of the junction left unmatched. Germline CDR1 reads MDHEN; CDR2 reads SYDVKM. CDR3 in DNA: TGTGCCAGCACTTCCGGGACGGGAGGGACAGATACGCAGTATTTT. This codes for CASTSGTGGTDTQYF.

The DNA for the CDR3 is TGTGCCAGCAGTTTAGCAGGGGCGCGGACCGGGGAGCTGTTTTTT. This gives the protein CASSLAGARTGELFF. The V and J genes are TRBV28 and TRBJ2-2, with D possibly matching TRBD1 (6 bases). The CDR3 totals 15 residues. Per germline, CDR1 MDHEN and CDR2 SYDVKM. V was shortened by 2 bases and J by 5 bases, with 12 bases between the two germline ends.

J is TRBJ2-7 and V is TRBV7-3; 7 bases map to TRBD1. Germline V gene lookup returns CDR1 SGHTA and CDR2 FQGTGA. With V trimmed by 1 base and J by 9 bases, 12 bases remained unmatched. CDR3 size: 15 residues. CDR3 protein: CASSLNQGVGHGQYF. The CDR3 region has the DNA TGTGCCAGCAGCTTAAATCAGGGGGTCGGACACGGGCAGTACTTC.

This chain uses TRBV30 with TRBJ1-1; a weak D match, TRBD1 (6 bases). The CDR3 has 13 residues. The V and J ends lost 3 bases and 3 bases respectively, with 11 bases between them. Germline V gene sequence: CDR1 GTSNPN, CDR2 SVGIG (reference sequence). As DNA, the CDR3 is TGTGCCTGGAGGTCACAGGGATACACTGAAGCTTTCTTT. Amino acids: CAWRSQGYTEAFF.

This clone was observed once. J is TRBJ2-5 and V is TRBV9; maybe TRBD1 (6 bases). The V gene lost 4 bases and the J gene lost 9 bases, with 16 bases spanning the gap. Germline V gene sequence: CDR1 SGDLS, CDR2 YYNGEE. The CDR3 has 13 amino acids. CDR3: CASSPAVGGAQYF. The CDR3, as DNA: TGTGCCAGCAGCCCGGCGGTAGGGGGTGCCCAGTACTTC. The entire variable domain, with the rest obtained from reference TRBV9 and TRBJ2-5, is as follows: DSGVTQTPKHLITATGQRVTLRCSPRSGDLSVYWYQQSLDQGLQFLIQYYNGEERAKGNILERFSAQQFPDLHSELNLSSLELGDSALYFCASSPAVGGAQYFGPGTRLLVL.

The gene calls are TRBV6-5 and TRBJ1-2; D may be TRBD1 (5 bases). CDR1 and CDR2 from the germline V gene are MNHEY and SVGAGI. This CDR3 spans 12 amino acids. Trimming removed 6 bases from V and 0 bases from J, with 5 bases in between. Here the CDR3 reads CASRTANYGYTF. The CDR3, as DNA: TGTGCCAGCAGGACAGCTAACTATGGCTACACCTTC.

The sample holds one count of this clone. The chain is built from TRBV19 and TRBJ1-2; weak D call: TRBD1 (6 bases). The CDR3 sequence is 13 residues long. From germline, CDR1 is LNHDA and CDR2 SQIVND (reference sequence). The V gene lost 4 bases and the J gene lost 4 bases, with 10 bases spanning the gap. CDR3 nucleotide sequence: TGTGCCAGTAGTACGAGGGGGATCTATGGCTACACCTTC. This gives the protein CASSTRGIYGYTF.

The CDR3 DNA reads as TGTGCCGGTCTGAGCGGGAGTTCCTTTAGCACAGATACGCAGTATTTT. This sequence encodes CAGLSGSSFSTDTQYF. This chain joins TRBV30 and TRBJ2-3; the match to TRBD2 covers 8 bases. J gave up 0 bases and V 8 bases, and 13 bases lay outside the gene matches. Germline CDR1 and CDR2: GTSNPN and SVGIG (reference sequence). The CDR3 loop spans 16 amino acids.

Here the CDR3 reads CASSLGGRAANEKLFF. CDR3 bases: TGCGCCAGCAGCCTAGGGGGCCGCGCGGCTAATGAAAAACTGTTTTTT. The J gene is TRBJ1-4, the V gene TRBV5-1; TRBD1 aligns across 7 bases. The germline gives CDR1 SGHRS, CDR2 YFSETQ. There are 16 residues in the CDR3. Trimming at V came to 4 bases and at J to 3 bases, leaving 9 bases not matched to a gene.

The chain links TRBV3-1 (or the pseudogene TRBV3-2) to TRBJ1-6; a possible D gene is TRBD1 (6 bases). There are 14 residues in the CDR3. The germline V gene has CDR1 LGHDT and CDR2 YNNKEL (reference sequence). V gave up 6 bases and J gave up 7 bases, with 13 bases separating them. The CDR3 coding sequence is TGTGCCAGCAGTCCATCAGGGGAAAATTCACCCCTCCACTTT. It codes for CASSPSGENSPLHF.